This entry lists 3 T cell receptor beta chains sequenced from one sample in a study of cytomegalovirus exposure and HLA in healthy donors (dated by TCRdb to between 2016 and 2019). Libraries were prepared through the immunoSEQ multiplex PCR assay. A mixture of 60 forward primers for TCR Vbeta segments and 13 reverse primers for TCR Jbeta segments was used in the multiplex PCR. TCRdb re-hosts the immuneACCESS table, in-frame sequences only. Its copies lack some clones; in the studies checked, an unresolved V gene accounts for under half of them, and the cause for the rest is not known. Recorded for this sample are 85,000 to 130,000 clones; around 73% of them occurred a single time. Of the sample, approximately 1.9% is held by the ten largest clones. Source material: PBMCs. All receptors derive from a middle-aged woman in good health and CMV-seronegative.

V and J are TRBV27 and TRBJ2-1; 9 positions agree with TRBD2. The ends lost 3 bases at V and 6 bases at J; junction bases unmatched: 6. Germline V gives CDR1 MNHEY, CDR2 SMNVEV (reference sequence). The CDR3 spans 15 residues. The CDR3 sequence is CASSLRLAGFNEQFF. CDR3 nucleotide sequence: TGTGCCAGCAGTTTGAGGCTAGCGGGATTCAATGAGCAGTTCTTC.

The CDR3 region is CASKLDTGLNTEAFF. DNA for the CDR3: TGTGCCAGTAAGTTGGACACCGGATTGAACACTGAAGCTTTCTTT. The chain employs TRBV19 and TRBJ1-1; D is perhaps TRBD1 (5 bases). V lost 7 bases to trimming and J lost 0 bases, with 15 bases between them. The CDR3 is made up of 15 amino acids. CDR1 is LNHDA, CDR2 SQIVND, per germline (reference sequence).

The table lists this clone with a few counts. The chain combines TRBV9 with TRBJ2-1; 8 bases align to TRBD2. CDR1 is SGDLS and CDR2 is YYNGEE in the germline V gene. The J segment lost 7 bases and the V segment lost 5 bases, leaving 8 bases of the junction unmatched. CDR3 length equals 14 residues. CDR3 DNA sequence: TGTGCCAGCAGACCCGGGGGGGAGGGTAATGAGCAGTTCTTC. This codes for CASRPGGEGNEQFF.